The 19 T cell receptor beta chains listed next were all sequenced from one sample in a study of blood T cell repertoires in COVID-19 (dated by TCRdb to the early 2020s). Preparation of the library involved the immunoSEQ multiplex PCR assay. TCRdb stores this immuneACCESS table with in-frame sequences only. Part of the clones is absent; in the studies checked, under half of the shortfall reflects unresolved V genes, and no reason is known for the rest. This sample lists 250,000 to 350,000 clones; about 88% were detected once. Of the sample, about an eighth is held by the ten largest clones. Sequencing was done on a sample of peripheral blood. These receptors were taken from a woman between 55 and 75 years old with acute or convalescent COVID-19.

This clone appeared a single time. The chain joins TRBV28 to TRBJ1-1; D is uncertain. The germline CDR1 and CDR2 sequences are MDHEN and SYDVKM. V was cut by 2 bases and J by 6 bases, with 13 bases left in between. The CDR3 loop spans 14 amino acids. CDR3 protein: CASSLSPGRAEAFF. CDR3 nucleotide sequence: TGTGCCAGCAGTTTAAGTCCGGGGAGGGCTGAAGCTTTCTTT.

The gene calls are TRBV19 and TRBJ1-2; D uncertain. The CDR3 spans 15 residues. The germline V and J ends were trimmed by 7 bases and 8 bases, with 23 bases remaining between them. Germline V gene sequence: CDR1 LNHDA, CDR2 SQIVND (reference sequence). As DNA, the CDR3 is TGTGCCAGTACGGGTGAGCGGAAGATTATAGAGGGCTACACCTTC. Protein sequence: CASTGERKIIEGYTF.

The CDR3 DNA follows: TGTGCCACCAGCACCCGGGACAGCACGAACACTGAAGCTTTCTTT. It is translated as CATSTRDSTNTEAFF. The chain is built from TRBV15 and TRBJ1-1, with TRBD1 matching 7 bases. The CDR3 runs 15 residues. J was trimmed by 1 base and V by 4 bases; bases with no gene match: 6. The germline V gene encodes CDR1 LNHNV and CDR2 YYDKDF (reference sequence).

This clone was picked up one time. The V call is TRBV7-3, the J call TRBJ2-4, with 9 bases matching TRBD1. Unmatched junction bases numbered 10, after V lost 5 bases and J lost 8 bases. Germline V CDR1 and CDR2: SGHTA, FQGTGA. This CDR3 has 15 amino acids. CDR3: CASSPMGQGHDIQYF. CDR3 coding DNA: TGTGCCAGCAGCCCAATGGGACAGGGTCATGACATTCAGTACTTC.

The chain employs TRBV29-1 and TRBJ1-5; D not certain. The CDR3 extends over 13 amino acids. Deletions cut 4 bases from V and 0 bases from J, with 7 bases between. Germline V gene lookup returns CDR1 SQVTM and CDR2 ANQGSEA. The CDR3 region is CSVGENSNQPQHF. CDR3 nucleotide sequence: TGCAGCGTTGGGGAGAATAGCAATCAGCCCCAGCATTTT.

The chain uses TRBV28 and TRBJ1-2, with TRBD1 matching over 7 bases. The V gene end was trimmed by 6 bases and the J gene end by 4 bases; junction bases not matched to a gene: 11. CDR1 and CDR2 (germline): MDHEN, SYDVKM. This CDR3 spans 15 amino acids. In DNA form, the CDR3 reads TGTGCCAGCAGCCCGGCGGACAGGCTATTCTATGGCTACACCTTC. Its translation: CASSPADRLFYGYTF.

The chain couples TRBV7-3 to TRBJ2-5, with 11 nucleotides matching TRBD2. Germline V gene sequence: CDR1 SGHTA, CDR2 FQGTGA. Trimming at V came to 2 bases and at J to 0 bases, leaving 2 bases not matched to a gene. The CDR3 is 16 residues long. CDR3 residues: CASSLPSGGYQETQYF. CDR3 bases: TGTGCCAGCAGCTTACCTAGCGGGGGGTACCAAGAGACCCAGTACTTC.

Only a few counts were recorded for this clone. The J gene is TRBJ1-2, the V gene TRBV5-4; 7 bases are a match to TRBD1. V shed 4 bases and J 4 bases; nucleotides not matched to a gene: 7. This CDR3 has 14 residues. Germline assignment: CDR1 SGHNT and CDR2 YYREEE (reference sequence). CDR3 in amino acids: CASSPPGTAYGYTF. The DNA of the CDR3 is TGTGCCAGCAGCCCCCCCGGGACAGCCTATGGCTACACCTTC.

The chain employs TRBV23-1 and TRBJ1-2, with D possibly matching TRBD1 (6 bases). TRBV23-1 is given ORF status, its function remaining uncertain. Trimming cost V 2 bases and J 3 bases, with 13 bases left between them. CDR3 length: 15 residues. Here the CDR3 reads CASSQKRGLDYGYTF. CDR3 DNA: TGCGCCAGCAGTCAAAAAAGGGGGTTGGACTATGGCTACACCTTC.

V usage is TRBV12-3 or TRBV12-4 and J usage is TRBJ1-2, with D possibly TRBD1 on 5 matching bases. V lost 6 bases, J lost 4 bases, and 9 bases lay in between. The CDR3 extends over 12 amino acids. In nucleotides, the CDR3 is TGTGCCAGCAGACAGGTGGGCTATGGCTACACCTTC. Translated: CASRQVGYGYTF.

The V call is TRBV4-3, the J call TRBJ1-3, with D perhaps TRBD1 (6 bases). The V end lost 2 bases, the J end lost 7 bases, and 15 bases lay between the germline ends. The CDR3 consists of 15 residues. Germline V lookup: CDR1 LGHNA, CDR2 YSLEER. The CDR3 loop reads CASSQTRGSRNTIYF. CDR3 bases: TGCGCCAGCAGCCAAACCAGGGGATCCAGGAACACCATATATTTT.

The genes are TRBV2 and TRBJ2-2; 13 bases align to TRBD2. The CDR3 is made up of 14 amino acids. V lost 7 bases to trimming and J lost 6 bases; unmatched junction nucleotides: 2. The V gene's germline CDR1 is SNHLY and CDR2 FYNNEI. CDR3 loop: CASIGLAGAGELFF. DNA for the CDR3: TGTGCCAGCATCGGACTAGCGGGAGCCGGGGAGCTGTTTTTT.

The CDR3 DNA is TGTGCCTCCGCCCGGGGAACCTACGAGCAGTACTTC. The encoded protein is CASARGTYEQYF. The rearrangement joins TRBV12-3 or TRBV12-4 to TRBJ2-7; weak D call: TRBD2 (5 bases). Trimming cost V 11 bases and J 2 bases, with 13 bases left between them. CDR3 size: 12 residues.

V gene TRBV3-1 (or the pseudogene TRBV3-2) combines with J gene TRBJ1-6; the D is unclear. Per germline, CDR1 LGHDT and CDR2 YNNKEL (reference sequence). The CDR3 has 17 amino acids. V lost 1 base and J lost 2, with 12 bases in between. The CDR3 loop is CASSQVVGETYNSPLHF. The CDR3 nucleotides read TGTGCCAGCAGCCAAGTAGTCGGGGAAACCTATAATTCACCCCTCCACTTT.

The rearrangement joins TRBV19 to TRBJ2-7; 11 positions match TRBD1. CDR1 and CDR2 (germline): LNHDA, SQIVND (reference sequence). This CDR3 comprises 14 residues. J was trimmed by 1 base and V by 8 bases; bases with no gene match: 4. CDR3 bases: TGTGCCAGTCGGACAGGGGGCGCGTCCTACGAGCAGTACTTC. Translation gives CASRTGGASYEQYF.

The chain links TRBV18 to TRBJ1-2; D call uncertain. This CDR3 spans 15 amino acids. The V gene's germline CDR1 is KGHSH and CDR2 LQKENI. The V end was cut by 1 base, the J end by 1 base, with 10 bases between. The CDR3 loop is CASSPLFLGNYGYTF. DNA for the CDR3: TGTGCCAGCTCACCACTCTTCCTCGGTAACTATGGCTACACCTTC.

This rearrangement joins TRBV7-2 to TRBJ2-5; a possible D gene is TRBD1 (6 bases). The CDR3 extends over 16 amino acids. Trimming stripped 4 bases from V and 2 bases from J, with 17 bases between. Germline loops: CDR1 SGHTA, CDR2 FQGNSA. The CDR3, as DNA: TGTGCCAGCAGCTCGGCCAACACCGGGACACAAGAGACCCAGTACTTC. Its protein is CASSSANTGTQETQYF.

The chain combines TRBV4-1 with TRBJ1-4, with D uncertain. V was trimmed by 10 bases and J by 4 bases, leaving 13 bases between them. Germline CDR1 and CDR2: MGHRA and YSYEKL. This CDR3 spans 13 amino acids. In DNA, the CDR3 is TGCGCCACCAAGCGGGCCTTTAATGAAAAACTGTTTTTT. Its protein product is CATKRAFNEKLFF.

The chain combines TRBV7-2 with TRBJ2-3; 14 bases fit TRBD2. The trim removed 4 bases at V and 3 bases at J, leaving 9 bases unmatched. The CDR3 has 18 residues. Germline V CDR1 and CDR2: SGHTA, FQGNSA. The DNA of the CDR3 is TGTGCCAGCAGCTCCCGACTAGCGGGAGGGCCGGGGACAGATACGCAGTATTTT. Translation: CASSSRLAGGPGTDTQYF.